These 6 T cell receptor beta chains came from one sample sequenced in a study of blood T cells in healthy people across ages (dated by TCRdb to the mid-2010s). To prepare the library, 5' RACE was applied. Sequencing used an Illumina HiSeq 2500. A second PCR of roughly 6 to 12 cycles was performed with a sample-barcoded 5' primer and a J-beta primer mix. The public reads were reprocessed in TCRdb via fastp at Q25 and MiXCR, keeping in-frame beta chains. Here each entry gathers all rows of one CDR3 protein and keeps the most common genes and DNA. The sample includes about 730,000 distinct CDR3 sequences, with around 40% observed a single time. Roughly 20% of the sample belongs to the ten largest clones. The sequencing sample was made of blood. These receptors were collected from a woman in her sixties or seventies in good health.

This chain links TRBV25-1 with TRBJ2-7; TRBD1 aligns across 9 bases. This CDR3 spans 15 amino acids. Per germline, CDR1 MGHDK and CDR2 SYGVNS. V lost 4 bases and J lost 11; bases outside the gene matches: 15. CDR3 coding DNA: TGTGCCAGCAGTGGGACAGGGGCTTTGATCCCCACTAAGTACTTC. This sequence encodes CASSGTGALIPTKYF.

This clonotype appeared many times. The chain uses TRBV6-2 or TRBV6-3 and TRBJ2-7; 9 bases are a match to TRBD2. Germline V CDR1 and CDR2: MNHEY, SVGEGT. V shed 6 bases, J shed 2 bases, and the junction held 5 bases outside the gene matches. This CDR3 region has 14 residues. This CDR3 is CASSQRLAAYEQYF. Here the CDR3 DNA reads TGTGCCAGCAGCCAGAGACTAGCGGCCTACGAGCAGTACTTC.

The sample holds a few counts of this clonotype. CDR3 DNA sequence: TGTGCCAGCAGCTTGCTCGGGGGGGCCTCGATTTCCTACAATGAGCAGTTCTTC. This codes for CASSLLGGASISYNEQFF. The V call is TRBV5-6, the J call TRBJ2-1; 8 nucleotides agree with TRBD2. The CDR3 extends over 18 amino acids. Germline values: CDR1 SGHDT, CDR2 YYEEEE. Germline trimming cut 1 base from V and 1 base from J; bases unmatched to any gene: 10.

This chain joins TRBV7-9 and TRBJ2-1; 9 nucleotides align to TRBD1. CDR3 length equals 15 residues. Germline V lookup: CDR1 SEHNR, CDR2 FQNEAQ (reference sequence). J was trimmed by 8 bases and V by 6 bases; bases with no gene match: 11. In nucleotides, the CDR3 is TGTGCCAGCAGAAAACCGGGACAGGGTATCGATGAGCAGTTCTTC. Translation: CASRKPGQGIDEQFF.

At least ten counts were recorded for this clonotype. The CDR3 nucleotides are TGCAGTGCCATCCGGGACGAGGCCTACGAGCAGTACTTC. Its translation is CSAIRDEAYEQYF. This chain uses TRBV29-1 with TRBJ2-7; tentatively, D is TRBD1 or TRBD2 (5 bases each). The CDR3 length is 13 residues. Germline V gene lookup returns CDR1 SQVTM and CDR2 ANQGSEA.

On this clonotype: A far larger clone is a single base away, which makes a read error likely. This sequence joins TRBV7-2 and TRBJ1-2; D uncertain. The CDR3 extends over 11 amino acids. CDR1 is SGHTA and CDR2 is FQGNSA in the germline V gene. The CDR3 here is CASNLGYGYTF. The CDR3 nucleotides are TGTGCCAGCAACTTAGGGTATGGCTACACCTTC. Combining the CDR3 with reference TRBV7-2 and TRBJ1-2 gives the whole variable domain GAGVSQSPSNKVTEKGKDVELRCDPISGHTALYWYRQSLGQGLEFLIYFQGNSAPDKSGLPSDRFSAERTGGSVSTLTIQRTQQEDSAVYLCASNLGYGYTFGSGTRLTVV.